Below are 21 T cell receptor beta chains sequenced from a single sample in a study of T cell responses to AZD1222 COVID-19 vaccine. Only in-frame clones appear in the TCRdb table, and some are missing; sequencing was by immunoSEQ multiplex PCR. The sample lists roughly 120,000 clones, under 85% seen once, with 5% to 7% in the top ten. The source was peripheral blood, collected on day 0 of AZD1222 vaccination. These TCRs come from an adult in good health.

The rearrangement uses TRBV28 and TRBJ2-7, with unresolved D. Germline loops: CDR1 MDHEN, CDR2 SYDVKM. CDR3 size: 13 residues. Trimming took off 2 bases at V and 2 bases at J, with 7 bases between the two ends. The CDR3 region has the DNA TGTGCCAGCAGTTTACCGGGCCCCTACGAGCAGTACTTC. Its translation: CASSLPGPYEQYF.

This clone was picked up one time. This chain connects TRBV11-3 to TRBJ2-1; D gene unclear. The CDR3 runs 12 residues. V lost 1 base and J 5 bases, leaving 3 bases between the germline ends. Per germline, CDR1 SGHNT and CDR2 YENEEA. CDR3 region: CASSLADNEQFF. In DNA, the CDR3 is TGTGCCAGCAGCTTAGCTGACAATGAGCAGTTCTTC.

The J gene is TRBJ2-3, the V gene TRBV25-1; a possible D gene is TRBD1 (5 bases). The germline V and J ends were trimmed by 3 bases and 8 bases, with 15 bases remaining between them. This CDR3 is 14 amino acids long. Germline lookup yields CDR1 MGHDK and CDR2 SYGVNS. In DNA, the CDR3 is TGTGCCAGCAGTGATACGACAGATTCCTCTACGCAGTATTTT. Translation gives CASSDTTDSSTQYF.

This chain connects TRBV12-3 or TRBV12-4 to TRBJ1-1, with a weak D call TRBD1 (5 bases). Trimming left V 5 bases short and J 1 base short, with 8 bases between. There are 13 residues in the CDR3. The CDR3 bases are TGTGCCAGCAGTATCGGGGGGAACACTGAAGCTTTCTTT. Translation gives CASSIGGNTEAFF.

The rearrangement links TRBV10-3 to TRBJ2-7; TRBD2 matches at 11 bases. The CDR3 extends over 16 amino acids. The V gene's germline CDR1 is ENHRY and CDR2 SYGVKD. V shed 4 bases and J 5 bases; nucleotides not matched to a gene: 10. The CDR3 DNA follows: TGTGCCATCAGTGGAACTTTAGCGGGGGGGCCCCACGAGCAGTACTTC. As protein: CAISGTLAGGPHEQYF.

The J gene is TRBJ2-7, the V gene TRBV6-5; either TRBD1 or TRBD2 may supply D (6 bases each). Germline CDR1 and CDR2: MNHEY and SVGAGI. CDR3 length: 14 residues. Between the trimmed V and J ends, which lost 8 bases and 7 bases, there was a span of 21 bases. The CDR3 protein is CASGLGGMVNEQYF. CDR3 nucleotide sequence: TGTGCCAGCGGGCTAGGGGGGATGGTAAATGAGCAGTACTTC.

V usage is TRBV7-2 and J usage is TRBJ1-5, with no clear D. Trimming left V 5 bases short and J 4 bases short, with 6 bases between. Germline CDR1 is SGHTA and CDR2 is FQGNSA. The CDR3 contains 12 residues. CDR3 protein: CASSLENQPQHF. Written as DNA, the CDR3 is TGTGCCAGCAGCCTGGAGAATCAGCCCCAGCATTTT.

The CDR3 reads CASSSWTAGNTIYF. Here the CDR3 DNA reads TGTGCCAGCAGCTCGTGGACAGCTGGAAACACCATATATTTT. The chain is built from TRBV3-1 (or the pseudogene TRBV3-2) and TRBJ1-3, with D perhaps matching TRBD1 (6 bases). There are 14 residues in the CDR3. V was clipped by 5 bases and J by 2 bases, with 10 bases between them. CDR1 is LGHDT, CDR2 YNNKEL, per germline (reference sequence).

This chain links TRBV4-3 with TRBJ2-1; the D gene could be TRBD1 or TRBD2 (5 bases each). Between the trimmed V and J ends, which lost 0 bases and 4 bases, there was a span of 19 bases. Germline CDR1 LGHNA, CDR2 YSLEER. The CDR3 covers 18 residues. The CDR3 spells CASSQEGVGDGPYNEQFF. DNA for the CDR3: TGCGCCAGCAGCCAAGAAGGAGTCGGGGACGGGCCTTACAATGAGCAGTTCTTC.

This clone was picked up a small number of times. The chain has TRBV7-9 and TRBJ1-5, with D possibly being TRBD1 (5 bases). The CDR3 runs to 13 residues. The germline V gene encodes CDR1 SEHNR and CDR2 FQNEAQ (reference sequence). V lost 2 bases and J lost 11, with 13 bases in between. The CDR3 here is CASSLSGSDAQHF. The CDR3 DNA reads TGTGCCAGCAGCTTATCAGGGAGCGATGCCCAGCATTTT.

The chain joins TRBV5-1 to TRBJ1-5; maybe TRBD1 (5 bases). This CDR3 spans 14 amino acids. CDR1 is SGHRS and CDR2 is YFSETQ in the germline V gene. Trimming took 3 bases from V and 3 from J, leaving 10 bases between them. This CDR3 is CASSSGDYNQPQHF. CDR3 in DNA: TGCGCCAGCAGCTCCGGGGACTACAATCAGCCCCAGCATTTT. The full variable domain, in which reference TRBV5-1 and TRBJ1-5 provide the parts outside the CDR3, is KAGVTQTPRYLIKTRGQQVTLSCSPISGHRSVSWYQQTPGQGLQFLFEYFSETQRNKGNFPGRFSGRQFSNSRSEMNVSTLELGDSALYLCASSSGDYNQPQHFGDGTRLSIL.

This clone was found once. The V gene is TRBV3-1 (or the pseudogene TRBV3-2), the J gene TRBJ1-4; D is possibly TRBD1 (5 bases). This CDR3 contains 15 residues. V was shortened by 1 base and J by 4 bases, with 10 bases between the two germline ends. Germline CDR1 reads LGHDT; CDR2 reads YNNKEL (reference sequence). The CDR3, as DNA: TGTGCCAGCAGCCAAGCTTCCAGGGTTAATGAAAAACTGTTTTTT. It yields the protein CASSQASRVNEKLFF.

The chain couples TRBV6-5 to TRBJ1-2; D is undetermined. V lost 2 bases to trimming and J lost 8 bases, with 12 bases between them. Germline assignment: CDR1 MNHEY and CDR2 SVGAGI. The CDR3 totals 13 residues. The CDR3 DNA sequence: TGTGCCAGCAGTTACGTCGGGGATTACGGCTACACCTTC. This encodes CASSYVGDYGYTF.

V usage is TRBV9 and J usage is TRBJ1-2; 7 positions match TRBD1. There are 14 residues in the CDR3. The V gene end was trimmed by 4 bases and the J gene end by 2 bases; junction bases not matched to a gene: 5. Germline V gene sequence: CDR1 SGDLS, CDR2 YYNGEE. In DNA form, the CDR3 reads TGTGCCAGCAGCCCGCGGACAGGCAACTATGGCTACACCTTC. It yields the protein CASSPRTGNYGYTF.

J is TRBJ2-1 and V is TRBV19, with D possibly being TRBD1 (5 bases). This CDR3 is built from 15 residues. V lost 6 bases and J lost 1, with 13 bases in between. CDR1 and CDR2 (germline): LNHDA, SQIVND (reference sequence). In DNA form, the CDR3 reads TGTGCCAGTAGAAAGACCAGGGTATCCTACAATGAGCAGTTCTTC. It codes for CASRKTRVSYNEQFF.

This chain uses TRBV7-4 with TRBJ1-3; weak D call: TRBD1 (5 bases). V was pared by 4 bases and J by 0 bases, with 13 bases between. The CDR3 covers 16 residues. Germline V lookup: CDR1 SGHVT, CDR2 SQSDAQ. The CDR3 loop is CASSSRGPSSGNTIYF. CDR3 DNA: TGTGCCAGCAGCTCCCGGGGCCCATCCTCTGGAAACACCATATATTTT.

The chain combines TRBV9 with TRBJ1-2; no clear D gene. Germline-derived CDR1 and CDR2 are SGDLS and YYNGEE. This CDR3 is built from 14 residues. Trimming removed 3 bases from V and 2 bases from J, with 11 bases in between. CDR3 DNA: TGTGCCAGCAGCGCAGATGGACGGAACTATGGCTACACCTTC. It translates to CASSADGRNYGYTF.

The chain links TRBV28 to TRBJ1-3; a possible D gene is TRBD1 (5 bases). This CDR3 is built from 17 residues. The germline V gene encodes CDR1 MDHEN and CDR2 SYDVKM. V shed 5 bases and J shed 1 base, with 18 bases lying between them. CDR3 protein: CASSPGGPRFSGNTIYF. In DNA form, the CDR3 reads TGTGCCAGCAGTCCGGGGGGACCGCGATTTTCTGGAAACACCATATATTTT.

The gene calls are TRBV6-5 and TRBJ1-2; weak D call: TRBD1 (5 bases). The length of the CDR3 is 11 residues. CDR1 and CDR2 (germline): MNHEY, SVGAGI. Trimming left V 6 bases short and J 7 bases short, with 9 bases between. CDR3 residues: CASRSGLGYTF. CDR3 sequence (DNA): TGTGCCAGCAGATCAGGGCTTGGCTACACCTTC.

This clone showed up just once. CDR3 protein: CASSPDRENYGYTF. The CDR3 coding sequence is TGTGCCAGCTCACCAGACAGGGAGAACTATGGCTACACCTTC. The chain couples TRBV18 to TRBJ1-2, with 7 nucleotides matching TRBD1. Germline V CDR1 and CDR2: KGHSH, LQKENI. Trimming cost V 2 bases and J 2 bases; bases outside gene matches: 2. This CDR3 contains 14 residues.

This clone has only one observation. The chain couples TRBV12-5 to TRBJ2-7; unclear D gene. Germline loops: CDR1 LGHNT, CDR2 FRNRAP. This CDR3 is built from 13 residues. V was pared by 6 bases and J by 0 bases, with 9 bases between. Written as DNA, the CDR3 is TGTGCTAGTGGCTTAGGGTACTCCTACGAGCAGTACTTC. Its translation: CASGLGYSYEQYF.